The 13 T cell receptor beta chains below all came from one sample that was sequenced in a study of T-cell reconstitution after alpha-beta-depleted transplantation in children. TCRbeta library preparation incorporated unique molecular identifiers. TCRdb passed the PCR reads through MiXCR, listing each CDR3 protein once. Among 350,000 to 450,000 distinct CDR3 sequences, 13% were seen once, and the ten largest hold about 3.9%. This specimen consisted of PBMCs, obtained from the stem cell graft. The receptors derive from a human donor who donated a stem cell graft to a child with Fanconi anemia.

This clonotype was seen more than once but under ten times. The J gene is TRBJ2-1, the V gene TRBV5-6; D ambiguous. The CDR3 is made up of 13 amino acids. Deletions cut 0 bases from V and 7 bases from J, with 8 bases between. Germline values: CDR1 SGHDT, CDR2 YYEEEE. The CDR3 DNA reads as TGTGCCAGCAGCTTGGGCAACGTAAATGAGCAGTTCTTC. Translation gives CASSLGNVNEQFF. The complete variable domain, with remaining parts taken from reference TRBV5-6 and TRBJ2-1, reads DAGVTQSPTHLIKTRGQQVTLRCSPKSGHDTVSWYQQALGQGPQFIFQYYEEEERQRGNFPDRFSGHQFPNYSSELNVNALLLGDSALYLCASSLGNVNEQFFGPGTRLTVL.

The V gene is TRBV29-1, the J gene TRBJ2-5, with 15 nucleotides matching TRBD2. With V trimmed by 1 base and J by 5 bases, 2 bases remained unmatched. Per germline, CDR1 SQVTM and CDR2 ANQGSEA. The CDR3 has 15 residues. The CDR3 coding sequence is TGCAGCGTTGAAGGGACTAGCGGGGGGGAGGAGACCCAGTACTTC. It yields the protein CSVEGTSGGEETQYF.

This clonotype was observed at least ten times. The V gene is TRBV11-2, the J gene TRBJ1-2; TRBD1 might be the D (5 bases). V gave up 5 bases and J gave up 2 bases, with 18 bases separating them. CDR1 and CDR2 from the germline V gene are SGHAT and FQNNGV. CDR3 length: 16 amino acids. For the CDR3, the DNA is TGTGCCAGCAGCCCCCTGACAGTGCCTCGCAACTATGGCTACACCTTC. Amino acid sequence: CASSPLTVPRNYGYTF.

The chain couples TRBV12-3 or TRBV12-4 to TRBJ2-3; TRBD2 matches at 9 bases. The CDR3 is 13 residues long. Germline trimming cut 8 bases from V and 9 bases from J; bases unmatched to any gene: 9. CDR3 sequence reads: CASRLAGVATQYF. The CDR3 bases are TGTGCCAGCCGCTTAGCGGGGGTAGCAACGCAGTATTTT.

The table lists this clonotype with a few counts. The chain links TRBV9 to TRBJ2-2; possible D gene TRBD1, 5 bases. The CDR3 has 16 residues. Germline assignment: CDR1 SGDLS and CDR2 YYNGEE. V lost 4 bases to trimming and J lost 0 bases, with 13 bases between them. This CDR3 reads CASSQFTGANTGELFF. In DNA form, the CDR3 reads TGTGCCAGCAGCCAGTTTACAGGAGCGAACACCGGGGAGCTGTTTTTT.

This clonotype was counted only a few times. The chain joins TRBV12-3 or TRBV12-4 to TRBJ2-3; maybe TRBD2 (6 bases). The CDR3 contains 15 residues. V was shortened by 5 bases and J by 11 bases, with 23 bases between the two germline ends. The CDR3 coding sequence is TGTGCCAGCAGTCTCCTCCGGGACTCAGCCGTAGGGCAGTATTTT. Translating gives CASSLLRDSAVGQYF.

The rearrangement joins TRBV14 to TRBJ2-2, with D maybe TRBD2 (6 bases). The V gene lost 4 bases and the J gene lost 7 bases, with 16 bases spanning the gap. This CDR3 is 15 amino acids long. CDR1 is SGHDN, CDR2 FVKESK, per germline. CDR3 amino acids: CASSRDSLRGGELFF. CDR3 nucleotide sequence: TGTGCCAGCAGCCGGGACTCCCTTCGGGGCGGGGAGCTGTTTTTT.

This clonotype has just a few counts. The chain uses TRBV27 and TRBJ1-1; D uncertain. The CDR3 sequence is 14 residues long. The V end lost 6 bases, the J end lost 4 bases, and 15 bases lay between the germline ends. Germline V gives CDR1 MNHEY, CDR2 SMNVEV (reference sequence). As DNA, the CDR3 is TGTGCCAGCAGACCTGTGACTTTGGGCACTGAAGCTTTCTTT. Protein sequence: CASRPVTLGTEAFF.

This clonotype was seen repeatedly, ten times or more. This chain connects TRBV5-1 to TRBJ1-4; 9 bases agree with TRBD1. This CDR3 is 15 amino acids long. V lost 3 bases, J lost 8 bases, and 8 bases stayed unmatched. Germline V gives CDR1 SGHRS, CDR2 YFSETQ. The CDR3 sequence is CASSSLTGGGEKLFF. The DNA for the CDR3 is TGCGCCAGCAGCTCGCTGACAGGGGGAGGGGAAAAACTGTTTTTT.

This clonotype was recorded many times. CDR3 sequence (DNA): TGTGCCAGCAGCCTAACCGGGACCTATAATTCACCCCTCCACTTT. Translated, it gives CASSLTGTYNSPLHF. The chain uses TRBV7-9 and TRBJ1-6, with D hard to call. Deletions cut 5 bases from V and 2 bases from J, with 10 bases between. This CDR3 has 15 residues. Germline assignment: CDR1 SEHNR and CDR2 FQNEAQ (reference sequence).

This clonotype has only a few counts. The chain employs TRBV20-1 and TRBJ2-3, with D perhaps TRBD2 (5 bases). The CDR3 is made up of 13 amino acids. Germline V gene lookup returns CDR1 DFQATT and CDR2 SNEGSKA (reference sequence). V lost 0 bases and J lost 5, with 9 bases in between. CDR3 DNA: TGCAGTGCTAGAGATACGGGATTAGATACGCAGTATTTT. Its translation is CSARDTGLDTQYF.

The chain carries TRBV20-1 and TRBJ2-3, with a tentative D call TRBD2 (6 bases). The CDR3 consists of 14 residues. Deletions cut 5 bases from V and 5 bases from J, with 17 bases between. Germline values: CDR1 DFQATT, CDR2 SNEGSKA (reference sequence). CDR3 sequence: CSAPQTSLGDTQYF. The CDR3 nucleotides are TGCAGTGCTCCTCAAACTAGCCTCGGAGATACGCAGTATTTT.

The chain is built from TRBV12-3 or TRBV12-4 and TRBJ1-2; D is unresolved. The CDR3 is made up of 16 amino acids. Trimming stripped 0 bases from V and 6 bases from J, with 17 bases between. The CDR3: CASSLAQAEVRDGYTF. DNA of the CDR3: TGTGCCAGCAGTTTAGCGCAGGCAGAGGTCCGGGATGGCTACACCTTC.